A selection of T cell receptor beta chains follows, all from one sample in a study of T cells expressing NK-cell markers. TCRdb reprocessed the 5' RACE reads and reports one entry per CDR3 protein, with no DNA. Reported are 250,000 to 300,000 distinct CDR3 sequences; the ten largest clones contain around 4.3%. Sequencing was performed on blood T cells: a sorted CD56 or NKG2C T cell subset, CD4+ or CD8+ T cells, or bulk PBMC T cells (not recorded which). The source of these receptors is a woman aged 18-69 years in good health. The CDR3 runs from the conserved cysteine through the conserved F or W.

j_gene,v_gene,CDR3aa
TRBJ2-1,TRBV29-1,CSVDTLAGGGSYNEQFF
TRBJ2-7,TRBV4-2,CASSQGTGPSYEQYF
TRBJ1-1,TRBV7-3,CASSLWPGNTEAFF
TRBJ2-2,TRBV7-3,CASRHSGVNTGELFF
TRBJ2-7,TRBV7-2,CASSPPLVPYEQYF
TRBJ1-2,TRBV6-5,CASTTEGYGYTF
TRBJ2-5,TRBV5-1,CASSSDGMAQYF
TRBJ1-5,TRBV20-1,CSAPVGNQPQHF
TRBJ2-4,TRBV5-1,CASSTQTSGLAKNIQYF
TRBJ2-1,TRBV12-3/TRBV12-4,CASSHRQGRNGEQFF
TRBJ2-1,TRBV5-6,CASSPRDRGPVGEQFF
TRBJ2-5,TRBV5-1,CASALRDRAGETQYF
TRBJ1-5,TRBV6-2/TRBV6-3,CASSLQGGQPQHF
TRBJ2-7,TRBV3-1,CASSHRGGYEQYF
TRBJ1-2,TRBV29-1,CSVEESWGEDYGYTF
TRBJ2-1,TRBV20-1,CSARGPVNEQFF
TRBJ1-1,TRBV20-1,CSVPSGNRRAFF
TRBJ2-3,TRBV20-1,CSAQAAGTTDTQYF
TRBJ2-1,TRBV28,CASSSWEGLGGHNEQFF
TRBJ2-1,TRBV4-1,CASSQDGRGLYEQFF
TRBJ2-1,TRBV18,CASSPRAGDLYNEQFF
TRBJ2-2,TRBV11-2,CASSFLGGGTGELFF
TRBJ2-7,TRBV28,CASSWQLPGKYEQYF
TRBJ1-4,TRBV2,CASSETYLNEKLFF
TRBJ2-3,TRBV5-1,CASSLAQSTDTQYF
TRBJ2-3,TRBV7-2,CASSLVGRAPGDTQYF
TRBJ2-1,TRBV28,CASFAAGTQSYNEQFF
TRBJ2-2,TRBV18,CASSPRPDRGGPGELFF
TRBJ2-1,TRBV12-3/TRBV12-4,CASTFGGEYNEQFF
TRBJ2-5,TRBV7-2,CASSLALTSGRAQETQYF
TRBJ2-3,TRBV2,CASSGDLFRPDTQYF
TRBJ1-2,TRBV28,CASRTTGRSYGYTF
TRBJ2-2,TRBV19,CASTRQGGGTGELFF
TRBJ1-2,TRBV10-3,CAISESGTGYYGYTF
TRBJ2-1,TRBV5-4,CASSLNRDRGAEQFF
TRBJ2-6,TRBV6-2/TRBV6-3,CASNRPQGSGANVLTF
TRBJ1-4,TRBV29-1,CSVEDGGEGKLFF
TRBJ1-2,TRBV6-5,CASSHGRDYGYTF
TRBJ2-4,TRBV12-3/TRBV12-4,CASSLSGAKNIQYF
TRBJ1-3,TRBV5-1,CASSLEGAGGNTIYF
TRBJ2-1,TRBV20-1,CSASSGTGYNEQFF
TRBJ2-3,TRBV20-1,CSARVGTTPADTQYF